This TCR beta chain was sequenced in a study of T cells in tuberculosis. General study findings and limits: Active tuberculosis patients had shorter CDR3-alpha; the beta difference was nonsignificant. Active tuberculosis alpha repertoires lay closer to GMM-specific TCRs than controls'.

Time point specified: new active TB diagnosis, blood taken before or within 7 days of starting treatment. As to this clone: Its specificity is unknown.

The length of the CDR3 is 15 residues. Trimming at V came to 2 bases and at J to 6 bases, leaving 6 bases not matched to a gene. The V gene's germline CDR1 is SNHLY and CDR2 FYNNEI. Profiled with immunoSEQ multiplex PCR; TCRdb holds only in-frame clones, not every one. This sample has tens of thousands of clones; approximately 94% occur once, and the top ten carry approximately 4.3%. V usage is TRBV2 and J usage is TRBJ2-1, with TRBD1 matching 8 bases. Sequencing was performed on PBMCs, taken at tuberculosis diagnosis. This clonotype originated in an adult with tuberculosis. This CDR3 reads CASSEQGAKFNEQFF. CDR3 coding DNA: TGTGCCAGCAGTGAACAGGGGGCTAAATTCAATGAGCAGTTCTTC.